This TCR beta chain was found in a study of cytomegalovirus exposure and HLA in healthy donors. At the level of the study: Genotyping showed around 80% of over 350 donors falling in the Caucasian-associated ancestry cluster. The study's findings and limits: Reported results showed that the classifier diagnosed cytomegalovirus status with high specificity and sensitivity. Later on, analysis showed that most CMV-associated TCR beta chains appeared to be HLA-restricted. Roughly even sequencing depth across donors was the assumption behind the presence/absence analyses.

V was shortened by 0 bases and J by 0 bases, with 9 bases between the two germline ends. The germline V gene encodes CDR1 MGHRA and CDR2 YSYEKL. The CDR3 has 17 amino acids. On this clone itself: Its antigen is unknown.

The PCR had 60 Vbeta and 13 Jbeta primers. Sequenced by immunoSEQ multiplex PCR; TCRdb stores in-frame clones only, minus some. Among tens of thousands of clones listed, around 84% were seen once. This chain connects TRBV4-1 to TRBJ2-6, with D perhaps TRBD1 (6 bases). The origin of this receptor is a woman aged 35 to 49 in good health and CMV-seronegative. Sequenced sample: PBMCs. DNA for the CDR3: TGCGCCAGCAGCCAAGATTGGACAGCCTCTGGGGCCAACGTCCTGACTTTC. Protein sequence: CASSQDWTASGANVLTF.